The 22 T cell receptor beta chains listed next were all sequenced from one sample in a study of OX40 agonist ivuxolimab in advanced cancers. Data came from immunoSEQ multiplex PCR; TCRdb stores just in-frame clones and leaves some out. In the table there are about 12,000 clones, around 80% of which are singletons. Sample: CD4+ or CD8+ T cells sorted from blood, taken in a trial of the OX40 agonist ivuxolimab. The receptors were gathered from an adult with an advanced solid tumor such as melanoma, head and neck, liver or kidney cancer.

The V and J genes are TRBV6-1 and TRBJ2-7, with TRBD1 matching 7 bases. This CDR3 is 13 amino acids long. V lost 10 bases to trimming and J lost 3 bases; unmatched junction nucleotides: 9. Germline V lookup: CDR1 MNHNS, CDR2 SASEGT. CDR3 sequence (DNA): TGTGCCACCGAGACAGGGTCGTACTACGAGCAGTACTTC. It encodes CATETGSYYEQYF.

Only a few counts were recorded for this clone. The rearrangement joins TRBV14 to TRBJ1-2; D not resolved. Trimming shortened V by 3 bases and J by 6 bases, and 14 bases separated the two germline ends. Germline V lookup: CDR1 SGHDN, CDR2 FVKESK. The CDR3 consists of 14 residues. The CDR3 is CASSQLLSINGYTF. The CDR3 nucleotides read TGTGCCAGCAGCCAGTTACTCTCAATCAATGGCTACACCTTC.

This chain links TRBV4-2 with TRBJ2-1, with D perhaps TRBD2 (7 bases). V was clipped by 4 bases and J by 10 bases, with 11 bases between them. Germline assignment: CDR1 LGHNA and CDR2 YNFKEQ. The CDR3 has 12 residues. DNA of the CDR3: TGTGCCAGCAGCCCCGGGGGGCAGGAGCAGTTCTTC. Its translation is CASSPGGQEQFF.

The chain carries TRBV7-9 and TRBJ2-7; D tentatively reads TRBD1 or TRBD2 (5 bases each). The germline gives CDR1 SEHNR, CDR2 FQNEAQ (reference sequence). CDR3 length: 14 amino acids. V dropped 3 bases and J dropped 2 bases, with 11 bases sitting between them. DNA of the CDR3: TGTGCCAGCAGCTTCCGGGACGGTGCCTACGAGCAGTACTTC. Amino acids: CASSFRDGAYEQYF.

The chain links TRBV28 to TRBJ1-1; D remains ambiguous. Germline V gene lookup returns CDR1 MDHEN and CDR2 SYDVKM. The CDR3 is 13 amino acids. The V gene lost 3 bases and the J gene lost 3 bases, with 8 bases spanning the gap. The CDR3 reads CASSFGQDTEAFF. The CDR3, as DNA: TGTGCCAGCAGTTTTGGGCAGGACACTGAAGCTTTCTTT.

The V call is TRBV30, the J call TRBJ1-2, with D perhaps TRBD1 (5 bases). The V gene lost 2 bases and the J gene lost 6 bases, with 13 bases spanning the gap. Germline values: CDR1 GTSNPN, CDR2 SVGIG (reference sequence). This CDR3 region has 13 residues. CDR3 DNA sequence: TGTGCCTGGAGTAGTGGGGGATGGAATGGCTACACCTTC. Protein sequence: CAWSSGGWNGYTF.

In DNA form, the CDR3 reads TGTGCCAGCCCCGGGACAAACAGATACAATGAGCAGTTCTTC. Translation: CASPGTNRYNEQFF. This sequence joins TRBV11-2 and TRBJ2-1; tentative D call: TRBD1 (6 bases). Trimming removed 8 bases at V and 4 bases at J, with 15 bases between. The V gene's germline CDR1 is SGHAT and CDR2 FQNNGV. The CDR3 sequence is 14 residues long.

The chain uses TRBV21-1 and TRBJ2-7; TRBD1 is the table's D call, not checked against the DNA. TRBV21-1 constitutes a pseudogene. This CDR3 is 13 amino acids long. The CDR3 bases are TGTGCCAAGGCGGGACAGTCCTCCTACGAGCAGTACTTC. The encoded protein is CAKAGQSSYEQYF.

The chain's CDR3 is CASSQEVAPGANVLTF. In DNA, the CDR3 is TGCGCCAGCAGCCAAGAGGTCGCCCCTGGGGCCAACGTCCTGACTTTC. The V and J genes are TRBV4-1 and TRBJ2-6; D ambiguous. V lost 0 bases to trimming and J lost 2 bases, with 8 bases between them. Germline V gene sequence: CDR1 MGHRA, CDR2 YSYEKL. The CDR3 covers 16 residues.

CDR3 sequence (DNA): TGTGCCAGCAGTTTAACCGCCCCCTCGGGGGATACGCAGTATTTT. It codes for CASSLTAPSGDTQYF. The chain couples TRBV27 to TRBJ2-3; TRBD2 might be the D (5 bases). The CDR3 runs 15 residues. The germline V gene has CDR1 MNHEY and CDR2 SMNVEV (reference sequence). V lost 2 bases, J lost 6 bases, and 15 bases lay in between.

A few counts support this clone. The chain couples TRBV6-6 to TRBJ2-4, with D perhaps TRBD1 or TRBD2 (5 bases each). The V end lost 2 bases, the J end lost 8 bases, and 19 bases lay between the germline ends. CDR3 length equals 16 residues. Looked up from germline, CDR1 is MNHNY and CDR2 is SVGAGI (reference sequence). DNA of the CDR3: TGTGCCAGCAGTTACCGAACGGGACGAGAGAATGACATTCAGTACTTC. Translating gives CASSYRTGRENDIQYF.

This clone was recorded only once. The chain is built from TRBV6-1 and TRBJ2-3; no firm D call. V was shortened by 2 bases and J by 2 bases, with 14 bases between the two germline ends. Germline CDR1 and CDR2: MNHNS and SASEGT. This CDR3 is 16 amino acids long. CDR3 region: CASSEMLGAHTDTQYF. CDR3 coding DNA: TGTGCCAGCAGTGAAATGCTAGGAGCCCACACAGATACGCAGTATTTT.

The rearrangement uses TRBV5-1 and TRBJ2-1; 10 bases map to TRBD2. With 3 bases clipped from V and 9 bases from J, the junction kept 9 bases outside the gene matches. The CDR3 is 15 residues long. Germline assignment: CDR1 SGHRS and CDR2 YFSETQ. CDR3 residues: CASSSTRGLALEQFF. The CDR3 nucleotides read TGCGCCAGCAGCTCCACCCGGGGACTAGCGCTTGAGCAGTTCTTC.

The rearrangement uses TRBV19 and TRBJ1-1; D is undetermined. Trimming left V 7 bases short and J 1 base short, with 7 bases between. The CDR3 has 12 residues. The germline CDR1 and CDR2 sequences are LNHDA and SQIVND (reference sequence). CDR3 sequence: CASTVGNTEAFF. CDR3 DNA: TGTGCCAGTACGGTAGGGAACACTGAAGCTTTCTTT. Full variable domain (remainder filled in from reference TRBV19 and TRBJ1-1): DGGITQSPKYLFRKEGQNVTLSCEQNLNHDAMYWYRQDPGQGLRLIYYSQIVNDFQKGDIAEGYSVSREKKESFPLTVTSAQKNPTAFYLCASTVGNTEAFFGQGTRLTVV.

This clone qualifies as medium-sized. The J gene is TRBJ1-2, the V gene TRBV27; 11 positions match TRBD1. This CDR3 region has 15 residues. Germline loops: CDR1 MNHEY, CDR2 SMNVEV (reference sequence). J gave up 9 bases and V 5 bases, and 11 bases lay outside the gene matches. CDR3 coding DNA: TGTGCCAGCAGTCTTTCCGGACAGGGGGCGGTAAGCTACACCTTC. Protein product: CASSLSGQGAVSYTF.

The V and J genes are TRBV6-6 and TRBJ2-5; 8 bases are shared with TRBD2. With V trimmed by 4 bases and J by 7 bases, 5 bases remained unmatched. This CDR3 is 13 amino acids long. The germline CDR1 and CDR2 sequences are MNHNY and SVGAGI (reference sequence). The CDR3 DNA reads TGTGCCAGCAGTTTATCGGGGGGGCGGACCCAGTACTTC. It is translated as CASSLSGGRTQYF.

The chain joins TRBV23-1 to TRBJ2-3, with TRBD2 matching 10 bases. TRBV23-1 is flagged as an ORF with uncertain function. V was pared by 3 bases and J by 11 bases, with 20 bases of the junction left unmatched. CDR3 size: 18 residues. The CDR3 sequence: CASSQRTSGPTSDSKQYF. In nucleotides, the CDR3 is TGCGCCAGCAGTCAGCGGACTAGCGGTCCCACATCCGACTCGAAGCAGTATTTT.

This sequence joins TRBV10-2 and TRBJ2-1; no firm D call. Trimming cost V 3 bases and J 9 bases, with 15 bases left between them. Germline CDR1 and CDR2: WSHSY and SAAADI. The CDR3 loop spans 14 amino acids. The CDR3 loop reads CASSEELEYFEQFF. The CDR3 DNA is TGCGCCAGCAGTGAAGAACTGGAATATTTTGAGCAGTTCTTC.

The chain employs TRBV10-3 and TRBJ2-5; maybe TRBD2 (7 bases). The end of the DNA aligns better with TRBJ2-7, so the J call may be wrong. This CDR3 is built from 17 residues. From germline, CDR1 is ENHRY and CDR2 SYGVKD. The CDR3 DNA reads TGTGCCATCAGTGAGTCGAGTATGGTCGGGGGGCTATACGAGCAGTACTTC. The encoded protein is CAISESSMVGGLYEQYF.

The chain combines TRBV27 with TRBJ2-7, with TRBD1 matching 8 bases. In germline, CDR1 is MNHEY, CDR2 SMNVEV (reference sequence). The CDR3 has 14 amino acids. The ends lost 6 bases at V and 3 bases at J; junction bases unmatched: 7. CDR3 residues: CASSPGTGGYEQYF. CDR3 DNA: TGTGCCAGCAGCCCAGGGACAGGTGGCTACGAGCAGTACTTC.

This clone was seen a handful of times. The chain carries TRBV5-8 and TRBJ2-7; 7 positions agree with TRBD2. Germline V gene lookup returns CDR1 SGHTS and CDR2 YDEGEE. This CDR3 is 17 amino acids long. The V gene end was trimmed by 0 bases and the J gene end by 2 bases; junction bases not matched to a gene: 11. In DNA, the CDR3 is TGTGCCAGCAGCTTGGCGGGAGGTCTCCCGGCTACCTACGAGCAGTACTTC. It encodes CASSLAGGLPATYEQYF.

The CDR3 protein is CASSVALSGRKDNEQFF. CDR3 nucleotides: TGTGCCAGCTCAGTCGCACTTAGCGGGAGGAAGGACAATGAGCAGTTCTTC. The chain uses TRBV18 and TRBJ2-1; the match to TRBD2 covers 10 bases. The trim removed 5 bases at V and 5 bases at J, leaving 12 bases unmatched. CDR3 length: 17 amino acids. CDR1 is KGHSH and CDR2 is LQKENI in the germline V gene.